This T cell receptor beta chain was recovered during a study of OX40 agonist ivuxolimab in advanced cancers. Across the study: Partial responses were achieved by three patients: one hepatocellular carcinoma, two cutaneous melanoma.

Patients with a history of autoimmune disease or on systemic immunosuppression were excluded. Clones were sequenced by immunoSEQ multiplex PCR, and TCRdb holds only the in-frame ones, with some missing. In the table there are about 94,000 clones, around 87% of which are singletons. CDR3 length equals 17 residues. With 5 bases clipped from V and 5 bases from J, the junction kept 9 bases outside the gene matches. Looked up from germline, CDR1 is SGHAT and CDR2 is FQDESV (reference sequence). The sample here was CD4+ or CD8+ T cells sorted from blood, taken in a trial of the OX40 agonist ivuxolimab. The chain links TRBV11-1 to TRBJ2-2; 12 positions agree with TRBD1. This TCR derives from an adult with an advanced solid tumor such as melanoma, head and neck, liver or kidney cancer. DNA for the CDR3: TGTGCCAGCAGCCCAGCCGGGACAGGGGGCTGGACCGGGGAGCTGTTTTTT. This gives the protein CASSPAGTGGWTGELFF.